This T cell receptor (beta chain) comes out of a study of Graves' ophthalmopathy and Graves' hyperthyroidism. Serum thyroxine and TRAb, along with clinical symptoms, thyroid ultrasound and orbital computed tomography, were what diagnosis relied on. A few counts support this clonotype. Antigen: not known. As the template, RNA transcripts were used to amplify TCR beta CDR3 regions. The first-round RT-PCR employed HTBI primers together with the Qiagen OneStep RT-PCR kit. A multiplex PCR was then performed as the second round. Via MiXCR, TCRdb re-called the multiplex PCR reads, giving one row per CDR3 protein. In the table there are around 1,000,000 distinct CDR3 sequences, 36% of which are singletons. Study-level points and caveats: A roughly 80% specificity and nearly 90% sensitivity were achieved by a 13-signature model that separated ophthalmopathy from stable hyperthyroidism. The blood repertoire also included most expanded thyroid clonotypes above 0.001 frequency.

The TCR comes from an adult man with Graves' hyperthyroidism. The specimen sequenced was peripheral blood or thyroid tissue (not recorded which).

CDR3 protein: CASSTRQREGRELFF. The CDR3 DNA sequence: TGCGCCAGCAGCACCCGCCAGAGAGAGGGCCGGGAGCTGTTTTTT. V gene TRBV5-1 combines with J gene TRBJ2-2; perhaps TRBD2 as D (5 bases). Trimming removed 4 bases at V and 9 bases at J, with 19 bases between. The CDR3 has 15 amino acids. Germline assignment: CDR1 SGHRS and CDR2 YFSETQ.